This T cell receptor (beta chain) came from a study of human thymus T cells. General study results and limits: Thymic repertoires overlap heavily among unrelated individuals, related research has reported. Biased V and J segment usage appeared in thymus and peripheral blood.

For this clone: Its target is not known.

The CDR3 is made up of 14 amino acids. Germline V gene lookup returns CDR1 MDHEN and CDR2 SYDVKM. The V segment lost 3 bases and the J segment 6 bases; nucleotides outside the gene matches: 8. Corrective heart surgery yielded the resections from which the thymus tissue came. Immunologically healthy infants in Finland undergoing congenital heart defect surgery were the donors. Sequencing was performed with immunoSEQ multiplex PCR; in TCRdb, only in-frame clones are kept and a portion is missing. This table has tens of thousands of clones, approximately 95% appearing once. This chain connects TRBV28 to TRBJ2-7, with 7 bases identical to TRBD2. Source material: thymus tissue. This receptor was taken from a girl in the first two years of life with a congenital heart defect but otherwise immunologically healthy. This chain's CDR3 is CASSLVAGEGEQYF. In DNA, the CDR3 is TGTGCCAGCAGTTTGGTTGCGGGAGAGGGCGAGCAGTACTTC. The full variable domain, with the rest looked up from reference TRBV28 and TRBJ2-7, is DVKVTQSSRYLVKRTGEKVFLECVQDMDHENMFWYRQDPGLGLRLIYFSYDVKMKEKGDIPEGYSVSREKKERFSLILESASTNQTSMYLCASSLVAGEGEQYFGPGTRLTVT.